A single sample gave rise to the 8 T cell receptor beta chains below, sequenced in a study of blood T cell repertoires in COVID-19. Repertoires were generated with immunoSEQ multiplex PCR, while TCRdb's copy carries only in-frame clones and drops some. The sample has 95,000 to 150,000 clones, around nine tenths seen once. Sequences were obtained from peripheral blood. These receptors were collected from a human donor in a cohort sampled during active COVID-19.

Of note for this clone: The junction departs from the called germline gene at one end, perhaps through a read error. The chain combines TRBV12-3 or TRBV12-4 with TRBJ1-1; D is possibly TRBD1 (6 bases). CDR3 length: 13 amino acids. CDR3 DNA: TGTGCCAGCGGTTTGACAGGTAACACTGAAGCTTTCTTT. This sequence encodes CASGLTGNTEAFF.

This rearrangement joins TRBV19 to TRBJ2-2; 8 nucleotides line up with TRBD1. CDR3 size: 16 residues. V lost 1 base to trimming and J lost 4 bases; unmatched junction nucleotides: 5. CDR1 and CDR2 from the germline V gene are LNHDA and SQIVND (reference sequence). DNA for the CDR3: TGTGCCAGTAGTATAGGGCGGACAGGGCGCACCGGGGAGCTGTTTTTT. Translated, it gives CASSIGRTGRTGELFF.

Worth noting for this clone: Distinct nucleotide sequences in the sample also encode this CDR3. V usage is TRBV3-1 (or the pseudogene TRBV3-2) and J usage is TRBJ2-7, with TRBD2 identical over 9 bases. The junction had 6 bases not matched to a gene; V was cut back by 3 bases and J by 6 bases. Germline CDR1 is LGHDT and CDR2 is YNNKEL (reference sequence). CDR3 length: 14 residues. The CDR3: CASSQLAGGGEQYF. In DNA form, the CDR3 reads TGTGCCAGCAGCCAGCTGGCGGGGGGGGGCGAGCAGTACTTC.

The chain links TRBV6-1 to TRBJ2-3; 11 bases are shared with TRBD2. The V gene end was trimmed by 2 bases and the J gene end by 2 bases; junction bases not matched to a gene: 6. Germline CDR1 is MNHNS and CDR2 is SASEGT. The CDR3 sequence is 17 residues long. The CDR3, as DNA: TGTGCCAGCAGTGAATTAGTAGCGGGGGGGCCCACAGATACGCAGTATTTT. Its protein product is CASSELVAGGPTDTQYF.

The chain recombines TRBV28 with TRBJ2-7; 9 nucleotides match TRBD1. Germline CDR1 MDHEN, CDR2 SYDVKM. V lost 1 base, J lost 2 bases, and 6 bases stayed unmatched. The CDR3 is 16 residues long. In DNA, the CDR3 is TGTGCCAGCAGTTTATCCCCAGGACAGGGGACCTACGAGCAGTACTTC. It translates to CASSLSPGQGTYEQYF.

The chain couples TRBV4-2 to TRBJ2-7; D might be TRBD2 (6 bases). V lost 2 bases, J lost 5 bases, and 13 bases lay in between. The germline V gene has CDR1 LGHNA and CDR2 YNFKEQ. The CDR3 length is 14 residues. Here the CDR3 DNA reads TGTGCCAGCAGCCAAAAGGAGGGCCTCGACGAGCAGTACTTC. The encoded protein is CASSQKEGLDEQYF.

The J gene is TRBJ1-1, the V gene TRBV9; TRBD1 matches 10 bases. The CDR3 sequence is 15 residues long. Unmatched junction bases numbered 12, after V lost 10 bases and J lost 3 bases. CDR1 is SGDLS, CDR2 YYNGEE, per germline. As DNA, the CDR3 is TGTGCCCTTGATACAGGACAGGGGGGACACACTGAAGCTTTCTTT. Amino acid sequence: CALDTGQGGHTEAFF.

The chain employs TRBV5-5 and TRBJ1-1; D perhaps matches TRBD1 (5 bases). Trimming removed 0 bases from V and 4 bases from J, with 13 bases in between. The CDR3 has 15 amino acids. CDR1 and CDR2 from the germline V gene are SGHKS and YYEKEE (reference sequence). This CDR3 is CASSLEGSSGTEAFF. CDR3 nucleotide sequence: TGTGCCAGCAGCTTGGAGGGGAGTAGCGGCACTGAAGCTTTCTTT.